Reported below is one T cell receptor beta chain. The data derive from a study of blood T cell repertoires in COVID-19. Study overall: Samples came from the United States, Italy and Spain, spanning acute and convalescent COVID-19.

Per the germline V gene, CDR1 is SGHRS and CDR2 is YFSETQ. Trimming stripped 0 bases from V and 2 bases from J, with 14 bases between. CDR3 length: 16 residues. Authors' data handling: Estimated nucleated cell counts came from reference gene primer amplification. Some clones are missing from TCRdb's copy, which holds only in-frame ones; the method was immunoSEQ multiplex PCR. The V and J calls and clone size are taken from that table; D and trimming were inferred from the DNA. The sample contains approximately 350,000 clones, 83% of which appear only once. This study enrolled people aged roughly 18 to 89 from about 26 US geographic areas. Recovery among Cohort 3 donors was established by two negative PCRs, clearance, or symptom resolution.

This chain connects TRBV5-1 to TRBJ1-1, with TRBD1 as a possible D gene (6 bases). The clonotype was recovered from a woman aged 50 to 60 who had recovered from COVID-19. Sequencing was done on a sample of PBMCs or T cells enriched from blood (not recorded which). CDR3 amino acids: CASSLVQGSFNTEAFF. DNA of the CDR3: TGCGCCAGCAGCTTGGTTCAGGGGAGCTTTAACACTGAAGCTTTCTTT. The full variable domain, with the rest looked up from reference TRBV5-1 and TRBJ1-1, is KAGVTQTPRYLIKTRGQQVTLSCSPISGHRSVSWYQQTPGQGLQFLFEYFSETQRNKGNFPGRFSGRQFSNSRSEMNVSTLELGDSALYLCASSLVQGSFNTEAFFGQGTRLTVV.